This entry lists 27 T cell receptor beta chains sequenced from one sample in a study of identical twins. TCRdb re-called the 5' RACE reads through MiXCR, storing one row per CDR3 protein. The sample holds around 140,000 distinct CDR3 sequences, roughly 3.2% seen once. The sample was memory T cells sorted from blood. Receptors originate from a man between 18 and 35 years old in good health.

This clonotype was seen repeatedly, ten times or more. Here the CDR3 DNA reads TGTGCCAGCAGCTTAGTCCAGGGGGCGGGAGATACGCAGTATTTT. It encodes CASSLVQGAGDTQYF. V is TRBV7-6 and J is TRBJ2-3, with 8 nucleotides matching TRBD1. CDR3 length: 15 amino acids. V was pared by 1 base and J by 5 bases, with 5 bases of the junction left unmatched. Germline V lookup: CDR1 SGHVS, CDR2 FNYEAQ.

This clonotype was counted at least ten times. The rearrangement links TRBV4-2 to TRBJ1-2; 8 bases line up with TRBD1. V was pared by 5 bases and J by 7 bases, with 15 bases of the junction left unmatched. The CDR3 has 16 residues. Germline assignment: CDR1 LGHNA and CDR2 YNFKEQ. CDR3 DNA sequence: TGTGCCAGCAGCGATCAGGGGGCGCAACTTTCGGGTGGCTACACCTTC. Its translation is CASSDQGAQLSGGYTF.

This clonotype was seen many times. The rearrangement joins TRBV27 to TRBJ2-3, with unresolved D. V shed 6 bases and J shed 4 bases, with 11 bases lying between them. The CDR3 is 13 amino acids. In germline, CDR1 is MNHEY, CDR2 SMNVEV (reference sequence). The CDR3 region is CASRKSGADTQYF. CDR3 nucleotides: TGTGCCAGCAGAAAGAGTGGCGCAGATACGCAGTATTTT.

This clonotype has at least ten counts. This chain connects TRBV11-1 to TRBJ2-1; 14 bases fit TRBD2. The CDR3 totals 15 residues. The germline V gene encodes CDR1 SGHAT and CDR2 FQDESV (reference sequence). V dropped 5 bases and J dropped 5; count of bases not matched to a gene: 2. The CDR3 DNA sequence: TGTGCCAGCAGCGAGGGACTAGCGGGAGACAATGAGCAGTTCTTC. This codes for CASSEGLAGDNEQFF.

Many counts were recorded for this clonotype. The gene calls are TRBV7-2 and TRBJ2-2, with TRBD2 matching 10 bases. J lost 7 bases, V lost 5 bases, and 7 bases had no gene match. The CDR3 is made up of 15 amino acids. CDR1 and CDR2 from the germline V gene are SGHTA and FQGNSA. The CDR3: CASSRTTSGLGELFF. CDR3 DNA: TGTGCCAGCAGCAGAACGACTAGCGGGCTCGGGGAGCTGTTTTTT. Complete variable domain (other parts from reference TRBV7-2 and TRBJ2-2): GAGVSQSPSNKVTEKGKDVELRCDPISGHTALYWYRQSLGQGLEFLIYFQGNSAPDKSGLPSDRFSAERTGGSVSTLTIQRTQQEDSAVYLCASSRTTSGLGELFFGEGSRLTVL.

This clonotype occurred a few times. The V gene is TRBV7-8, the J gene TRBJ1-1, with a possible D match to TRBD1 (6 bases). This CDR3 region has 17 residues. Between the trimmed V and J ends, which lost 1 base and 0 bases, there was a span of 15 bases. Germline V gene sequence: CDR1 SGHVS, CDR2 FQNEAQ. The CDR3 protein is CASSLGFWGTLNTEAFF. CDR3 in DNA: TGTGCCAGCAGCTTAGGGTTTTGGGGGACACTGAACACTGAAGCTTTCTTT.

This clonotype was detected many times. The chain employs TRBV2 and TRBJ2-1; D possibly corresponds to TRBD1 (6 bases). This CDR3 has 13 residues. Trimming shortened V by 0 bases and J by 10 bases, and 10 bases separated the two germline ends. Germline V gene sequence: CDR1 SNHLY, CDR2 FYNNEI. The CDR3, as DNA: TGTGCCAGCAGTGAAGCGGGGGCCGGCGAGCAGTTCTTC. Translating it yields CASSEAGAGEQFF.

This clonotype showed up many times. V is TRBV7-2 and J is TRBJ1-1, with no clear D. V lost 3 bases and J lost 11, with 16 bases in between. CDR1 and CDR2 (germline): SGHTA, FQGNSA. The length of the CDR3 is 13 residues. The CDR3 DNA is TGTGCCAGCAGCTTTACTGATGGGATTGAGGCTTTCTTT. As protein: CASSFTDGIEAFF.

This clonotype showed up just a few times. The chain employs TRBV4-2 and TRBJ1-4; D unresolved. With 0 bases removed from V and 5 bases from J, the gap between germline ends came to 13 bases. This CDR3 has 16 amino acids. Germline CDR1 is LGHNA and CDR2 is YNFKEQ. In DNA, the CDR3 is TGTGCCAGCAGCCAAGATGGTACGGGCGACAATGAAAAACTGTTTTTT. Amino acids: CASSQDGTGDNEKLFF.

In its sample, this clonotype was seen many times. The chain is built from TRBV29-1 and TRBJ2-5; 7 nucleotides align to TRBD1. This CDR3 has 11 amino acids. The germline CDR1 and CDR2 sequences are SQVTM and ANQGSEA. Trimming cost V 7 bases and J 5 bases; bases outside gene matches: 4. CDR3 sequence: CSAQGYETQYF. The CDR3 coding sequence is TGCAGCGCACAGGGGTACGAGACCCAGTACTTC.

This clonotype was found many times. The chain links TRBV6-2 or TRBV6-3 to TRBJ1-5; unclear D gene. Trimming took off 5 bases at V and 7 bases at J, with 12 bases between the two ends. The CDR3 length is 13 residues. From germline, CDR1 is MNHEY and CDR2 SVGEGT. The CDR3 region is CASSLTSPQPQHF. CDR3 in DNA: TGTGCCAGCAGTCTGACGAGCCCCCAGCCCCAGCATTTT.

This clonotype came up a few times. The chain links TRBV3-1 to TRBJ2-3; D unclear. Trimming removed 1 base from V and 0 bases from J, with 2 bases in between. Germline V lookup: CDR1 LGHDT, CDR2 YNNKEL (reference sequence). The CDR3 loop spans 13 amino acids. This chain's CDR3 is CASSQASTDTQYF. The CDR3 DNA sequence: TGTGCCAGCAGCCAAGCAAGCACAGATACGCAGTATTTT.

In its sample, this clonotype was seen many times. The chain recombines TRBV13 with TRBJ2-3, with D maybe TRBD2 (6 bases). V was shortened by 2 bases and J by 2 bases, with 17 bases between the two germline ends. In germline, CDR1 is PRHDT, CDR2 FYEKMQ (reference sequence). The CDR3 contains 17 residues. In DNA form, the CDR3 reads TGTGCCAGCAGCTTATACGCGGGAAGGTTGGTCACAGATACGCAGTATTTT. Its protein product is CASSLYAGRLVTDTQYF.

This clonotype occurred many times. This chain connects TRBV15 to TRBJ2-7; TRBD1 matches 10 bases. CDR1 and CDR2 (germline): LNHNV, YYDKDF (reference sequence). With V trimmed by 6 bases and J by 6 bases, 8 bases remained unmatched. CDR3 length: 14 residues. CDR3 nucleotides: TGTGCCACCAGACGAGACAGGGGGCTCGCCGAGCAGTACTTC. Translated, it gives CATRRDRGLAEQYF.

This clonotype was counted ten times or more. The CDR3 sequence: CASSIRGRAVTQYF. CDR3 coding DNA: TGTGCCAGTAGTATTCGCGGGAGGGCAGTGACCCAGTACTTC. This chain links TRBV19 with TRBJ2-5; 9 nucleotides line up with TRBD2. V trimming: 3 bases; J trimming: 7 bases; junction bases outside the gene matches: 6. The germline V gene has CDR1 LNHDA and CDR2 SQIVND (reference sequence). The CDR3 is made up of 14 amino acids.

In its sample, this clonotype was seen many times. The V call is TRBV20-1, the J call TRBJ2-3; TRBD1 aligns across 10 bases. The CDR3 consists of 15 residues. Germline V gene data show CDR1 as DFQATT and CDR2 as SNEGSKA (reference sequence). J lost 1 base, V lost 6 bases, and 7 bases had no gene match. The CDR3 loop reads CSAQGQGTGTDTQYF. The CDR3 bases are TGCAGTGCACAGGGACAGGGGACGGGCACAGATACGCAGTATTTT.

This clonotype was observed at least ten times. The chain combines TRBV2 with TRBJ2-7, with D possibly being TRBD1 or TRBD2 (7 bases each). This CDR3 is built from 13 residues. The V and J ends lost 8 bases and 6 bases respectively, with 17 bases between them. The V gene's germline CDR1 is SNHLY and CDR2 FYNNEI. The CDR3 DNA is TGTGCCAGCTCGACAGGGAGGGAAGGCGAGCAGTACTTC. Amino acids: CASSTGREGEQYF.

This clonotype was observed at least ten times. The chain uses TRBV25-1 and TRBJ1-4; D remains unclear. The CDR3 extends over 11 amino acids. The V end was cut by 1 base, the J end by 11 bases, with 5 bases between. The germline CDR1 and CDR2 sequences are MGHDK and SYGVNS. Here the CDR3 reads CASSEFGKLFF. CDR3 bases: TGTGCCAGCAGTGAATTCGGGAAACTGTTTTTT.

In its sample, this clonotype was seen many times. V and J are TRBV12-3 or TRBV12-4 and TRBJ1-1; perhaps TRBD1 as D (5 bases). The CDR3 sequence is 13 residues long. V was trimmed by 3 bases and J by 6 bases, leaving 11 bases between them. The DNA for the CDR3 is TGTGCCAGCAGTTTCCGTCGGGGGGCTGAAGCTTTCTTT. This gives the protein CASSFRRGAEAFF.

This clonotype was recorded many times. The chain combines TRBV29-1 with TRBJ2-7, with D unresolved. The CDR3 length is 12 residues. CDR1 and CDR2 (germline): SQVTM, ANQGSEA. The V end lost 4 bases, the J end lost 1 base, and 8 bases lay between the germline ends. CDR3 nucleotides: TGCAGCGTTGGGATAGAATCCTACGAGCAGTACTTC. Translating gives CSVGIESYEQYF.

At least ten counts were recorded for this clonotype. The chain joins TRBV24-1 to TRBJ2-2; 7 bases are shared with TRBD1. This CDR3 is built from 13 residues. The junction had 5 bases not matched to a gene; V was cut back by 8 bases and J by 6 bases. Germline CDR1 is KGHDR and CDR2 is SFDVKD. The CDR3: CATKTGMAGELFF. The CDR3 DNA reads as TGTGCCACCAAGACAGGGATGGCCGGGGAGCTGTTTTTT.

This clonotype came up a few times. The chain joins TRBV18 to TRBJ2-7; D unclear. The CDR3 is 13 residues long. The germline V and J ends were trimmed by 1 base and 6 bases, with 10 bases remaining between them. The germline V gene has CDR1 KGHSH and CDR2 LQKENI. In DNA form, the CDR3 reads TGTGCCAGCTCACCACTCAACTCCGGCGAGCAGTACTTC. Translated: CASSPLNSGEQYF.

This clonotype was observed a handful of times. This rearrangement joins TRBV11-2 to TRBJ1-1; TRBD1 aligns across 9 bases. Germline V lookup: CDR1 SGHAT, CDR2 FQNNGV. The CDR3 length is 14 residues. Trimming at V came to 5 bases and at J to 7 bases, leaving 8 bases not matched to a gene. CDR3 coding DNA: TGTGCCAGCAGCAAAATCCCGGGACAGGGTGAAGCTTTCTTT. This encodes CASSKIPGQGEAFF.

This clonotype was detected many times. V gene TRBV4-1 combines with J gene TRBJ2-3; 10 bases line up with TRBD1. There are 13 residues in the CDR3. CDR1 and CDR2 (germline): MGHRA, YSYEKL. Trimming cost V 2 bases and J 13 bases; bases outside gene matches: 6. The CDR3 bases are TGCGCCAGCAGCCAATACGGGACAGGGGAAAAGTATTTT. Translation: CASSQYGTGEKYF.

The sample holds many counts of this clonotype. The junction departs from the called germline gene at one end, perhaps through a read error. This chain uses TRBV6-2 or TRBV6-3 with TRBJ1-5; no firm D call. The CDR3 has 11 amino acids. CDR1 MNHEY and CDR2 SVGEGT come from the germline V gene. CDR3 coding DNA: TGTGCCAGCGGTCGCAATGAGCCCCAGCATTTT. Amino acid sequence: CASGRNEPQHF.

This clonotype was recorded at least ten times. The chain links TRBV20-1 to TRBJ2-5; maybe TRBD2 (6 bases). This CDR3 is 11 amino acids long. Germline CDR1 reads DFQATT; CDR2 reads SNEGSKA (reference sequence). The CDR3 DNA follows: TGCAGCGGAGTCCGGGGGGAGACCCAGTACTTC. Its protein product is CSGVRGETQYF.

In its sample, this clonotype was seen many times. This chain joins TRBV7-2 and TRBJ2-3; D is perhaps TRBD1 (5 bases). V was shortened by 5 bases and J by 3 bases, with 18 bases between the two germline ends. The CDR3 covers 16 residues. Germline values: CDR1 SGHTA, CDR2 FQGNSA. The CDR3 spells CASSVGHLGVTDTQYF. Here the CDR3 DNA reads TGTGCCAGCAGCGTAGGACACCTTGGCGTGACAGATACGCAGTATTTT. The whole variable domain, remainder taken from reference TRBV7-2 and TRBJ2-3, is GAGVSQSPSNKVTEKGKDVELRCDPISGHTALYWYRQSLGQGLEFLIYFQGNSAPDKSGLPSDRFSAERTGGSVSTLTIQRTQQEDSAVYLCASSVGHLGVTDTQYFGPGTRLTVL.